The sequence of this T cell receptor beta chain was determined in a study of T cells in Graves' hyperthyroidism and ophthalmopathy. Per germline, CDR1 MNHEY and CDR2 SMNVEV (reference sequence). The CDR3 runs 16 residues. The V gene lost 5 bases and the J gene lost 0 bases, with 14 bases spanning the gap. The study defined stable Graves' hyperthyroidism as no ophthalmopathy progression within 18 months. There are many counts of this clonotype. The source material, RNA transcripts, was used to amplify TCR beta CDR3 regions. The HTBI primer set drove a first-round RT-PCR of the TCR CDR3. TCRdb itself ran the multiplex PCR reads through MiXCR, one entry per CDR3 protein. Here the sample spans roughly 630,000 distinct CDR3 sequences, 15% to 19% being singletons.

The sequence came from a woman younger than 45 with Graves' hyperthyroidism. This chain joins TRBV27 and TRBJ1-5; D gene uncertain. The sample comprised blood. This chain's CDR3 is CASSPGRSYSNQPQHF. CDR3 nucleotide sequence: TGTGCCAGCAGTCCCGGACGGTCTTATAGCAATCAGCCCCAGCATTTT.